These 28 T cell receptor beta chains were all obtained from the same sample, sequenced in a study of cytomegalovirus exposure and HLA in healthy donors. PCR amplification relied on 60 Vbeta primers (plus 13 Jbeta primers). Only in-frame clones appear in the TCRdb table, and some are missing; sequencing was by immunoSEQ multiplex PCR. The sample holds about 160,000 clones, approximately 80% seen once. Sequences were obtained from PBMCs. The receptors originated from a male donor in good health and CMV-seronegative.

In DNA form, the CDR3 reads TGTGCCAGCAGTGAAGGTGGGACTAGCGGGACCCAGTACTTC. Encoded protein: CASSEGGTSGTQYF. V and J are TRBV2 and TRBJ2-5; TRBD2 matches at 11 bases. Trimming removed 1 base from V and 7 bases from J; junction bases left unmatched: 2. Per the germline V gene, CDR1 is SNHLY and CDR2 is FYNNEI. The CDR3 runs to 14 residues.

V gene TRBV15 combines with J gene TRBJ2-3, with D perhaps matching TRBD2 (6 bases). The CDR3 loop spans 14 amino acids. The germline CDR1 and CDR2 sequences are LNHNV and YYDKDF (reference sequence). Trimming removed 4 bases from V and 6 bases from J, with 14 bases in between. CDR3 sequence reads: CATSTQAAGDTQYF. The CDR3 DNA is TGTGCCACCAGCACCCAGGCGGCGGGGGATACGCAGTATTTT. Drawing the rest from reference TRBV15 and TRBJ2-3, the complete variable domain is DAMVIQNPRYQVTQFGKPVTLSCSQTLNHNVMYWYQQKSSQAPKLLFHYYDKDFNNEADTPDNFQSRRPNTSFCFLDIRSPGLGDTAMYLCATSTQAAGDTQYFGPGTRLTVL.

The chain recombines TRBV19 with TRBJ1-2; possible D gene TRBD1, 5 bases. The germline gives CDR1 LNHDA, CDR2 SQIVND (reference sequence). V lost 2 bases and J 8 bases, leaving 12 bases between the germline ends. This CDR3 is 13 amino acids long. CDR3 nucleotide sequence: TGTGCCAGTAGTATACAGGGAAGGAGAGGCTACACCTTC. Translating it yields CASSIQGRRGYTF.

The CDR3: CASSPRGQTEAFF. The CDR3 coding sequence is TGTGCCAGTAGTCCACGAGGGCAGACTGAAGCTTTCTTT. The chain joins TRBV19 to TRBJ1-1; D unresolved. Trimming pared 5 bases from V and 5 bases from J, leaving 12 bases between. The CDR3 spans 13 residues. Germline V gene sequence: CDR1 LNHDA, CDR2 SQIVND (reference sequence).

V and J are TRBV5-1 and TRBJ2-5, with 8 nucleotides matching TRBD1. V trimming: 3 bases; J trimming: 3 bases; junction bases outside the gene matches: 4. CDR1 SGHRS and CDR2 YFSETQ come from the germline V gene. This CDR3 region has 14 residues. The CDR3 DNA sequence: TGCGCCAGCAGCTCCAAGGACAGGGAAGAGACCCAGTACTTC. Translating gives CASSSKDREETQYF.

This sequence joins TRBV27 and TRBJ1-2, with 9 bases fitting TRBD1. This CDR3 comprises 11 residues. J was trimmed by 11 bases and V by 10 bases; bases with no gene match: 8. Germline CDR1 and CDR2: MNHEY and SMNVEV (reference sequence). CDR3 region: CATRGQGRYTF. The CDR3 region has the DNA TGTGCCACCCGGGGACAGGGACGATACACCTTC.

This clone was counted between two and nine times. The V gene is TRBV4-1, the J gene TRBJ1-5; TRBD1 might be the D (5 bases). The CDR3 is made up of 15 amino acids. Germline CDR1 MGHRA, CDR2 YSYEKL. V lost 4 bases and J lost 5, with 15 bases in between. The CDR3 reads CASSRTGDKDQPQHF. In DNA form, the CDR3 reads TGCGCCAGCAGCCGAACGGGGGATAAGGATCAGCCCCAGCATTTT.

The genes are TRBV5-6 and TRBJ2-1, with 11 nucleotides matching TRBD2. The CDR3 consists of 16 residues. Germline V CDR1 and CDR2: SGHDT, YYEEEE. The J segment lost 6 bases and the V segment lost 3 bases, leaving 8 bases of the junction unmatched. The CDR3 sequence is CASSSTLAGGRNEQFF. The DNA for the CDR3 is TGTGCCAGCAGCTCCACCTTAGCGGGAGGGCGCAATGAGCAGTTCTTC.

The chain uses TRBV7-2 and TRBJ2-7, with 7 positions matching TRBD1. Germline V gene sequence: CDR1 SGHTA, CDR2 FQGNSA. V shed 1 base, J shed 0 bases, and the junction held 6 bases outside the gene matches. There are 16 residues in the CDR3. The CDR3 nucleotides are TGTGCCAGCAGCTTAGTAGGACAGGTTGCCTCCTACGAGCAGTACTTC. Amino acids: CASSLVGQVASYEQYF. The complete variable domain, with remaining parts taken from reference TRBV7-2 and TRBJ2-7, reads GAGVSQSPSNKVTEKGKDVELRCDPISGHTALYWYRQSLGQGLEFLIYFQGNSAPDKSGLPSDRFSAERTGGSVSTLTIQRTQQEDSAVYLCASSLVGQVASYEQYFGPGTRLTVT.

The chain combines TRBV7-8 with TRBJ1-5; 10 bases are shared with TRBD1. Germline-derived CDR1 and CDR2 are SGHVS and FQNEAQ. The CDR3 is 17 amino acids. J gave up 6 bases and V 5 bases, and 13 bases lay outside the gene matches. The DNA for the CDR3 is TGTGCCAGCAGCCCCCCACGGGGACAGGGGACGGGTCAGCCCCAGCATTTT. This codes for CASSPPRGQGTGQPQHF.

This clone was seen more than once but under ten times. V is TRBV28 and J is TRBJ1-1, with 7 positions matching TRBD1. Trimming removed 6 bases from V and 4 bases from J; junction bases left unmatched: 5. CDR1 is MDHEN and CDR2 is SYDVKM in the germline V gene. CDR3 length equals 13 residues. CDR3 loop: CASSTNRGTEAFF. The DNA for the CDR3 is TGTGCCAGCAGCACAAACAGGGGCACTGAAGCTTTCTTT.

The chain combines TRBV4-2 with TRBJ2-1; 7 nucleotides line up with TRBD1. The CDR3 loop spans 16 amino acids. The V and J ends lost 2 bases and 5 bases, in that order; junction bases with no gene match: 9. The germline CDR1 and CDR2 sequences are LGHNA and YNFKEQ. The CDR3 is CASSQPLPGGNNEQFF. CDR3 nucleotides: TGTGCCAGCAGCCAACCCCTCCCAGGGGGTAACAATGAGCAGTTCTTC.

The chain joins TRBV6-5 to TRBJ1-2; 9 nucleotides agree with TRBD1. CDR1 is MNHEY and CDR2 is SVGAGI in the germline V gene. Germline trimming cut 3 bases from V and 5 bases from J; bases unmatched to any gene: 7. The CDR3 is 15 amino acids. The CDR3 DNA follows: TGTGCCAGCAGTTATGATGGGACAGGGTTTTATGGCTACACCTTC. Its translation is CASSYDGTGFYGYTF.

The chain joins TRBV7-2 to TRBJ2-7; D is perhaps TRBD2 (6 bases). Between the trimmed V and J ends, which lost 0 bases and 7 bases, there was a span of 13 bases. The germline gives CDR1 SGHTA, CDR2 FQGNSA. The CDR3 has 14 residues. This chain's CDR3 is CASSLARSAGEQYF. DNA for the CDR3: TGTGCCAGCAGCTTAGCGAGGAGTGCGGGGGAGCAGTACTTC.

This clone was seen more than once but under ten times. As DNA, the CDR3 is TGTGCCAGCAGCTTGGCCAGGCGTGACGGACACTACGAGCAGTACTTC. It specifies CASSLARRDGHYEQYF. V gene TRBV5-6 combines with J gene TRBJ2-7; TRBD1 might be the D (5 bases). Germline V CDR1 and CDR2: SGHDT, YYEEEE. V lost 0 bases, J lost 3 bases, and 16 bases lay in between. This CDR3 is built from 16 residues.

The rearrangement links TRBV5-4 to TRBJ1-3; D gene uncertain. The CDR3 is made up of 11 amino acids. V lost 0 bases and J 15 bases, leaving 10 bases between the germline ends. Germline-derived CDR1 and CDR2 are SGHNT and YYREEE (reference sequence). The CDR3: CASSLGGATYF. As DNA, the CDR3 is TGTGCCAGCAGCTTGGGGGGAGCTACATATTTT. Using reference TRBV5-4 and TRBJ1-3 for the parts outside the CDR3, the full variable domain is ETGVTQSPTHLIKTRGQQVTLRCSSQSGHNTVSWYQQALGQGPQFIFQYYREEENGRGNFPPRFSGLQFPNYSSELNVNALELDDSALYLCASSLGGATYFGEGSWLTVV.

V usage is TRBV11-1 and J usage is TRBJ2-7; D not resolved. From germline, CDR1 is SGHAT and CDR2 FQDESV (reference sequence). The V gene lost 5 bases and the J gene lost 3 bases, with 11 bases spanning the gap. This CDR3 has 13 residues. The CDR3 DNA is TGTGCCAGCAGCCTCACCGGCGGCTACGAGCAGTACTTC. It specifies CASSLTGGYEQYF.

This clone was counted a few times. The V gene is TRBV28, the J gene TRBJ1-4; unclear D gene. V lost 3 bases and J lost 8, with 19 bases in between. The CDR3 totals 16 residues. The V gene's germline CDR1 is MDHEN and CDR2 SYDVKM. This CDR3 is CASSLPGQVGGEKLFF. DNA for the CDR3: TGTGCCAGCAGTTTGCCGGGTCAGGTAGGAGGCGAAAAACTGTTTTTT. The full variable domain, its missing parts supplied by reference TRBV28 and TRBJ1-4, is DVKVTQSSRYLVKRTGEKVFLECVQDMDHENMFWYRQDPGLGLRLIYFSYDVKMKEKGDIPEGYSVSREKKERFSLILESASTNQTSMYLCASSLPGQVGGEKLFFGSGTQLSVL.

V gene TRBV11-1 combines with J gene TRBJ1-1, with D uncertain. The CDR3 loop spans 16 amino acids. The germline CDR1 and CDR2 sequences are SGHAT and FQDESV (reference sequence). Trimming removed 7 bases from V and 5 bases from J, with 23 bases in between. CDR3 DNA: TGTGCCAGCACGGTGTCAGCGACCGCTTTGAGGACTGAAGCTTTCTTT. Protein product: CASTVSATALRTEAFF.

This clone was observed once. A junction end diverges from the germline sequence, so it may reflect a read error. The gene calls are TRBV7-9 and TRBJ1-5, with D hard to call. In germline, CDR1 is SEHNR, CDR2 FQNEAQ (reference sequence). The CDR3 is 12 amino acids. As DNA, the CDR3 is TGTTCCAGCAGCTCCGGTGATCAGCCCCAGCATTTT. It is translated as CSSSSGDQPQHF.

CDR3 loop: CAISVTGDTEAFF. CDR3 DNA sequence: TGTGCCATCAGTGTGACAGGGGACACTGAAGCTTTCTTT. The chain links TRBV10-3 to TRBJ1-1, with TRBD1 identical over 8 bases. The V gene's germline CDR1 is ENHRY and CDR2 SYGVKD. Trimming removed 4 bases from V and 3 bases from J; junction bases left unmatched: 1. This CDR3 has 13 amino acids.

The rearrangement uses TRBV15 and TRBJ2-2; possibly TRBD2 for D (7 bases). This CDR3 spans 14 amino acids. CDR1 and CDR2 (germline): LNHNV, YYDKDF (reference sequence). Trimming cost V 10 bases and J 4 bases, with 16 bases left between them. The CDR3 DNA is TGTGCCATTTCGGGGGGCCTAGGCACCGGGGAGCTGTTTTTT. It codes for CAISGGLGTGELFF.

The V call is TRBV27, the J call TRBJ2-5; 7 nucleotides agree with TRBD1. Germline loops: CDR1 MNHEY, CDR2 SMNVEV (reference sequence). The CDR3 is 15 amino acids. Trimming removed 7 bases from V and 2 bases from J; junction bases left unmatched: 10. The CDR3 coding sequence is TGTGCCAGCACCAAAGGGGGACAGACTCAAGAGACCCAGTACTTC. It yields the protein CASTKGGQTQETQYF.

The chain recombines TRBV7-2 with TRBJ2-1, with 11 bases aligning to TRBD2. Germline CDR1 and CDR2: SGHTA and FQGNSA. The CDR3 is 15 residues long. Trimming at V came to 5 bases and at J to 5 bases, leaving 5 bases not matched to a gene. CDR3 protein: CASSPGLAGNNEQFF. CDR3 coding DNA: TGTGCCAGCAGCCCAGGACTAGCGGGCAACAATGAGCAGTTCTTC.

The V call is TRBV5-1, the J call TRBJ2-7, with 8 nucleotides matching TRBD2. The V segment lost 2 bases and the J segment 6 bases; nucleotides outside the gene matches: 7. The germline V gene encodes CDR1 SGHRS and CDR2 YFSETQ. This CDR3 has 14 residues. The CDR3 loop is CASSFGTSDGEQYF. In nucleotides, the CDR3 is TGCGCCAGCAGCTTTGGGACTAGTGACGGCGAGCAGTACTTC.

This clone has a handful of counts. This sequence joins TRBV4-3 and TRBJ2-1, with D possibly TRBD1 on 6 matching bases. Germline assignment: CDR1 LGHNA and CDR2 YSLEER. The V end was cut by 4 bases, the J end by 8 bases, with 15 bases between. This CDR3 has 14 amino acids. The CDR3 region is CASSRGGEGDEQFF. The CDR3 DNA reads TGCGCCAGCAGCCGAGGAGGAGAGGGGGATGAGCAGTTCTTC.

J is TRBJ2-3 and V is TRBV5-1; the D gene is possibly TRBD2 (7 bases). Germline V gene lookup returns CDR1 SGHRS and CDR2 YFSETQ. Trimming cost V 4 bases and J 4 bases, with 19 bases left between them. This CDR3 is built from 16 residues. CDR3 residues: CASSATGRGRADTQYF. CDR3 DNA: TGCGCCAGCAGCGCCACCGGGCGGGGGCGCGCAGATACGCAGTATTTT.

The rearrangement joins TRBV5-1 to TRBJ1-1, with D unresolved. Trimming pared 2 bases from V and 3 bases from J, leaving 23 bases between. CDR1 is SGHRS, CDR2 YFSETQ, per germline. The CDR3 is made up of 18 amino acids. CDR3 sequence (DNA): TGCGCCAGCAGCTTTGAATCGAGAAGGGCCCCAGCGGACACTGAAGCTTTCTTT. Protein: CASSFESRRAPADTEAFF. The variable domain in full, with the rest retrieved from reference TRBV5-1 and TRBJ1-1, is KAGVTQTPRYLIKTRGQQVTLSCSPISGHRSVSWYQQTPGQGLQFLFEYFSETQRNKGNFPGRFSGRQFSNSRSEMNVSTLELGDSALYLCASSFESRRAPADTEAFFGQGTRLTVV.